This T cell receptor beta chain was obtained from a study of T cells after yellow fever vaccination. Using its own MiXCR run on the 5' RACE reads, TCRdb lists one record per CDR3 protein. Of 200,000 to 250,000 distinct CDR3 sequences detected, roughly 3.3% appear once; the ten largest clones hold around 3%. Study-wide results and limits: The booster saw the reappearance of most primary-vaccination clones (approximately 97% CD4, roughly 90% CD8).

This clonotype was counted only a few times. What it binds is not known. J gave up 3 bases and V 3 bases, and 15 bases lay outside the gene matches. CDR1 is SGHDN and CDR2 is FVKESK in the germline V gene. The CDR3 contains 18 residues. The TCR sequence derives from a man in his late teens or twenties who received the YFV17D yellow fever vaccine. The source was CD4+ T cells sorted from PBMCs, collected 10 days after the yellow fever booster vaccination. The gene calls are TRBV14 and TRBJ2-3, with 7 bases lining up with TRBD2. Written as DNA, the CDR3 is TGTGCCAGCAGCCACGGCACCCCTGGACTAGATGAGACAGATACGCAGTATTTT. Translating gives CASSHGTPGLDETDTQYF.